Sequencing of this T cell receptor beta chain was carried out in a study of CD8 T cells in Susac syndrome. Sequencing of TCR beta was carried out in blood CD8+ and CD4+ T cells. The multiple sclerosis controls were treatment-naive patients affected by stable or active relapsing-remitting disease. Per germline, CDR1 GTSNPN and CDR2 SVGIG (reference sequence). The CDR3 is 13 amino acids. Trimming left V 1 base short and J 6 bases short, with 10 bases between. Random hexamers were used to reverse transcribe 0.5 to 1 ug of RNA. One entry per CDR3 protein results from TCRdb running MiXCR on the immunoSEQ multiplex PCR reads. The table has some 300,000 distinct CDR3 sequences, around 85% seen once.

The specimen was CD8+ T cells from PBMCs. This receptor was taken from a human donor with multiple sclerosis. The V call is TRBV30, the J call TRBJ2-4, with D perhaps TRBD1 (6 bases). The DNA for the CDR3 is TGTGCCTGGAGTGATTTGACAGGAAACATTCAGTACTTC. This encodes CAWSDLTGNIQYF.